Following are 25 T cell receptor beta chains from one sample sequenced in a study of post-analysis software for immune sequencing data. Notes on the study in general: Four to six TRBV segments were significantly more frequent in patients than in controls. TRBV5-6, TRBV5-1 and TRBV20-1 were among these segments.

Antigens of these TCRs are unknown. Unique molecular identifiers were built into the TCR beta cDNA libraries. TCRdb recomputed calls from the PCR reads with MiXCR, one row per CDR3 protein. The sample consists of fewer than 700,000 distinct CDR3 sequences, 44% of them appearing once. The sequenced material came from blood. Receptors originate from a girl aged 5 to 17 with multiple sclerosis.

V usage is TRBV27 and J usage is TRBJ1-2, with D unresolved. Germline CDR1 is MNHEY and CDR2 is SMNVEV (reference sequence). This CDR3 is built from 13 residues. Trimming took 6 bases from V and 1 from J, leaving 9 bases between them. CDR3 nucleotides: TGTGCCAGCAGGGAGATTGGTAACTATGGCTACACCTTC. Translated: CASREIGNYGYTF.

The rearrangement joins TRBV19 to TRBJ1-2, with D possibly TRBD1 on 5 matching bases. The V gene's germline CDR1 is LNHDA and CDR2 SQIVND (reference sequence). V lost 10 bases and J 4 bases, leaving 25 bases between the germline ends. This CDR3 spans 16 amino acids. The CDR3, as DNA: TGTGCCACCAAGGGAGAAGAGTGGGGGGATCTCTATGGCTACACCTTC. Translated, it gives CATKGEEWGDLYGYTF.

This clonotype came up a few times. This chain connects TRBV19 to TRBJ1-2, with 8 bases aligning to TRBD1. CDR1 is LNHDA, CDR2 SQIVND, per germline (reference sequence). The V segment lost 7 bases and the J segment 5 bases; nucleotides outside the gene matches: 9. The CDR3 contains 14 residues. The CDR3 region is CASTPGQGGYGYTF. The CDR3 DNA follows: TGTGCCAGTACCCCCGGACAGGGAGGGTATGGCTACACCTTC.

About this clonotype itself: At one of its ends the junction is not consistent with the germline gene, which may arise from a read error. The chain carries TRBV9 and TRBJ2-5; 7 positions match TRBD1. The J call may be in error: the DNA end matches TRBJ2-7 better. CDR3 length: 14 residues. Germline assignment: CDR1 SGDLS and CDR2 YYNGEE. The CDR3: CVSSVWDRPYEQYF. The DNA of the CDR3 is TGTGTCAGCAGCGTCTGGGACAGACCATACGAGCAGTACTTC.

The rearrangement links TRBV5-4 to TRBJ2-1; D gene unclear. Deletions cut 4 bases from V and 7 bases from J, with 12 bases between. Germline V gene lookup returns CDR1 SGHNT and CDR2 YYREEE (reference sequence). This CDR3 region has 13 residues. CDR3 sequence: CASSVDGWNEQFF. For the CDR3, the DNA is TGTGCCAGCAGCGTGGACGGTTGGAATGAGCAGTTCTTC.

This chain uses TRBV7-3 with TRBJ2-1, with TRBD2 identical over 11 bases. V dropped 5 bases and J dropped 5; count of bases not matched to a gene: 8. The CDR3 is 16 amino acids. Germline assignment: CDR1 SGHTA and CDR2 FQGTGA. The CDR3 coding sequence is TGTGCCAGCAGCGTCAGCGGGACTAGCGGTGACAATGAGCAGTTCTTC. Translating gives CASSVSGTSGDNEQFF.

The chain couples TRBV20-1 to TRBJ2-3; D possibly uses TRBD1 or TRBD2 (5 bases each). The germline gives CDR1 DFQATT, CDR2 SNEGSKA (reference sequence). The CDR3 is made up of 15 amino acids. Trimming left V 2 bases short and J 2 bases short, with 14 bases between. CDR3 region: CSARTGTGYTDTQYF. The CDR3 DNA reads TGCAGTGCTAGAACGGGGACGGGGTACACAGATACGCAGTATTTT.

The J gene is TRBJ2-7, the V gene TRBV5-1; D gene uncertain. This CDR3 has 16 amino acids. Per germline, CDR1 SGHRS and CDR2 YFSETQ. V was pared by 0 bases and J by 2 bases, with 15 bases between. The chain's CDR3 is CASSLGPGSHTYEQYF. CDR3 sequence (DNA): TGCGCCAGCAGCTTGGGCCCTGGCAGCCATACCTACGAGCAGTACTTC.

With regard to this clonotype: This may stem from a read error, because a much larger clone lies one nucleotide away. The chain links TRBV9 to TRBJ2-3, with 12 bases fitting TRBD2. J was trimmed by 1 base and V by 7 bases; bases with no gene match: 4. Germline CDR1 SGDLS, CDR2 YYNGEE. The CDR3 runs to 15 residues. CDR3 DNA: TGTGCCAGCGGCCGGACTAGCGGGGGCACAGATACGCAGTATTTT. Translated: CASGRTSGGTDTQYF.

The chain joins TRBV4-1 to TRBJ2-5, with TRBD2 matching 8 bases. Germline CDR1 reads MGHRA; CDR2 reads YSYEKL. Trimming took 3 bases from V and 5 from J; bases not matched to a gene: 8. The CDR3 is 15 residues long. In DNA, the CDR3 is TGCGCCAGCAGCCAGCCCGGACTAGCTGCGGAGACCCAGTACTTC. Translation: CASSQPGLAAETQYF.

This clonotype was observed a few times. V is TRBV20-1 and J is TRBJ2-1, with D possibly being TRBD1 (11 bases). The length of the CDR3 is 18 residues. V was shortened by 6 bases and J by 4 bases, with 28 bases between the two germline ends. Germline V gives CDR1 DFQATT, CDR2 SNEGSKA (reference sequence). The CDR3, as DNA: TGCAGTGCCGGACAGGGGGCACTTAGCGGGAGGAGGTACAATGAGCAGTTCTTC. This sequence encodes CSAGQGALSGRRYNEQFF.

The V and J genes are TRBV10-2 and TRBJ1-5; D is perhaps TRBD1 (6 bases). This CDR3 spans 17 amino acids. With 2 bases removed from V and 6 bases from J, the gap between germline ends came to 20 bases. CDR1 and CDR2 from the germline V gene are WSHSY and SAAADI. The CDR3 region is CASSEPHLQGFGQPQHF. The CDR3 DNA is TGCGCCAGCAGTGAGCCTCACTTACAGGGTTTTGGTCAGCCCCAGCATTTT.

The CDR3 here is CASGPSGGSGANVLTF. In DNA form, the CDR3 reads TGCGCCAGCGGCCCATCAGGAGGCTCTGGGGCCAACGTCCTGACTTTC. The chain links TRBV5-1 to TRBJ2-6; D is possibly TRBD2 (5 bases). V was trimmed by 7 bases and J by 0 bases, leaving 14 bases between them. The CDR3 length is 16 residues. Germline values: CDR1 SGHRS, CDR2 YFSETQ.

The gene calls are TRBV7-2 and TRBJ2-3; no clear D gene. The CDR3 extends over 14 amino acids. Per the germline V gene, CDR1 is SGHTA and CDR2 is FQGNSA. V was shortened by 2 bases and J by 1 base, with 7 bases between the two germline ends. CDR3 sequence reads: CASSLRWGTDTQYF. Written as DNA, the CDR3 is TGTGCCAGCAGCTTACGCTGGGGCACAGATACGCAGTATTTT.

This clonotype has just a few counts. The CDR3 is CASSPGRGSHNEQFF. CDR3 bases: TGTGCCAGCAGCCCAGGGCGGGGGAGTCACAATGAGCAGTTCTTC. The chain has TRBV7-9 and TRBJ2-1; 7 bases map to TRBD2. Per the germline V gene, CDR1 is SEHNR and CDR2 is FQNEAQ (reference sequence). The CDR3 is 15 residues long. V was clipped by 5 bases and J by 5 bases; unmatched bases: 9.

This clonotype occurred a few times. A read error may account for a junction end that differs from germline. The chain couples TRBV18 to TRBJ2-7; D gene uncertain. This CDR3 spans 13 amino acids. The germline gives CDR1 KGHSH, CDR2 LQKENI. CDR3 in amino acids: CTSSTLQLYEQYF. In DNA, the CDR3 is TGTACCAGCTCAACTTTACAGTTATACGAGCAGTACTTC.

Only a few counts were recorded for this clonotype. The chain joins TRBV6-1 to TRBJ1-2; D unresolved. Trimming took off 2 bases at V and 4 bases at J, with 8 bases between the two ends. Germline-derived CDR1 and CDR2 are MNHNS and SASEGT. The CDR3 has 13 amino acids. CDR3 nucleotide sequence: TGTGCCAGCAGTGAACCCCCGCTCTATGGCTACACCTTC. Its protein is CASSEPPLYGYTF.

This clonotype was picked up a small number of times. The chain combines TRBV12-3 or TRBV12-4 with TRBJ2-7; D may be TRBD2 (7 bases). Trimming removed 5 bases at V and 6 bases at J, with 20 bases between. This CDR3 region has 15 residues. The CDR3 DNA sequence: TGTGCCAGCAGTACAGACGGGGGGCGCCTCCTCGAGCAGTACTTC. Translation gives CASSTDGGRLLEQYF.

This rearrangement joins TRBV5-1 to TRBJ2-5; a weak D match, TRBD2 (6 bases). V lost 0 bases to trimming and J lost 3 bases, with 15 bases between them. The CDR3 consists of 16 residues. From germline, CDR1 is SGHRS and CDR2 YFSETQ. CDR3: CASSLVTGDQEETQYF. CDR3 sequence (DNA): TGCGCCAGCAGCTTGGTAACGGGAGATCAGGAAGAGACCCAGTACTTC. The whole variable domain, remainder taken from reference TRBV5-1 and TRBJ2-5, is KAGVTQTPRYLIKTRGQQVTLSCSPISGHRSVSWYQQTPGQGLQFLFEYFSETQRNKGNFPGRFSGRQFSNSRSEMNVSTLELGDSALYLCASSLVTGDQEETQYFGPGTRLLVL.

In its sample, this clonotype was seen a few times. The CDR3 loop reads CATSRDYETQYF. The CDR3 DNA sequence: TGTGCCACCAGCAGAGATTATGAGACCCAGTACTTC. J is TRBJ2-5 and V is TRBV15; D is unclear. V lost 0 bases and J lost 5, with 4 bases in between. The V gene's germline CDR1 is LNHNV and CDR2 YYDKDF (reference sequence). The CDR3 totals 12 residues.

This clonotype was detected many times. The chain is built from TRBV7-3 and TRBJ2-1, with 12 bases that match TRBD2. The CDR3 has 15 residues. Germline CDR1 SGHTA, CDR2 FQGTGA. V lost 6 bases, J lost 3 bases, and 3 bases stayed unmatched. DNA for the CDR3: TGTGCCAGCAGTCTGACTAGCGGGGGCTACAATGAGCAGTTCTTC. This encodes CASSLTSGGYNEQFF.

The rearrangement joins TRBV10-3 to TRBJ2-7; maybe TRBD1 (6 bases). V was clipped by 8 bases and J by 0 bases, with 11 bases between them. This CDR3 has 13 residues. Per the germline V gene, CDR1 is ENHRY and CDR2 is SYGVKD. The CDR3 region has the DNA TGTGCCATCCGGGCGGACAGCTCCTACGAGCAGTACTTC. Its translation is CAIRADSSYEQYF.

The chain has TRBV27 and TRBJ1-1, with 7 bases matching TRBD1. Germline V gives CDR1 MNHEY, CDR2 SMNVEV (reference sequence). This CDR3 is 14 amino acids long. Trimming at V came to 2 bases and at J to 3 bases, leaving 3 bases not matched to a gene. CDR3 sequence: CASSLRGLYTEAFF. CDR3 nucleotide sequence: TGTGCCAGCAGTTTAAGGGGGCTGTACACTGAAGCTTTCTTT.

The chain employs TRBV5-1 and TRBJ2-4, with 8 bases aligning to TRBD2. The J call may be mistaken, given a closer DNA end match to TRBJ2-7. The length of the CDR3 is 15 residues. Per germline, CDR1 SGHRS and CDR2 YFSETQ. CDR3 nucleotides: TGCGCCAGCAGTAGAGCGGGAGTCGGGGAGTACGAGCAGTACTTC. As protein: CASSRAGVGEYEQYF.

This sequence joins TRBV29-1 and TRBJ2-5, with TRBD2 identical over 13 bases. This CDR3 has 16 amino acids. Trimming cost V 6 bases and J 5 bases; bases outside gene matches: 12. The germline gives CDR1 SQVTM, CDR2 ANQGSEA. The DNA for the CDR3 is TGCAGCGTCGAACGGACTAGCGGGAGTGGCCTCGAGACCCAGTACTTC. Protein product: CSVERTSGSGLETQYF.